The clone carrying this T cell receptor beta chain was found many times. What it binds is unknown. TCRdb reanalysed the 5' RACE reads using MiXCR and keeps one entry per CDR3 protein. The table includes some 240,000 distinct CDR3 sequences, more than 5.5% detected once. The data derive from a study of CD8 T cells in ankylosing spondylitis. General study points: In synovial fluid and blood from reactive arthritis, some motif variants were previously reported. Characteristic, it appeared, of ankylosing spondylitis blood was a TCR beta motif of 7 or 8 highly homologous variants.

What was sequenced was blood, either unsorted or a sorted T cell fraction (not recorded which). The sequence was collected from a male donor with ankylosing spondylitis.

This chain's CDR3 is CSARNREQETEAFF. In DNA form, the CDR3 reads TGCAGTGCTAGAAACAGGGAACAGGAAACTGAAGCTTTCTTT. The chain combines TRBV20-1 with TRBJ1-1, with D possibly TRBD1 on 6 matching bases. The CDR3 is 14 amino acids. V was shortened by 2 bases and J by 5 bases, with 15 bases between the two germline ends. The germline V gene has CDR1 DFQATT and CDR2 SNEGSKA (reference sequence).